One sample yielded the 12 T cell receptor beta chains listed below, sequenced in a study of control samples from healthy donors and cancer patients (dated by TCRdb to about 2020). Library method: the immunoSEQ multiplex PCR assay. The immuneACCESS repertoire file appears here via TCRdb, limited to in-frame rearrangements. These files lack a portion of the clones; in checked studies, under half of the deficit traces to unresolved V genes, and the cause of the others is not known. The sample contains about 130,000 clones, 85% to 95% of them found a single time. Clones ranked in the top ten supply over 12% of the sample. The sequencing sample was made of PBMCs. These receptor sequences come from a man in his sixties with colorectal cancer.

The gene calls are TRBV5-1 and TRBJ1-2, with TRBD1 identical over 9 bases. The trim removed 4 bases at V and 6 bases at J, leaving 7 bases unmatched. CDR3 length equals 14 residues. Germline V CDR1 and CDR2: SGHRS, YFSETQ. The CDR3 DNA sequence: TGCGCCAGCAGCCAAACCGGGACAGGGAATGGCTACACCTTC. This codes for CASSQTGTGNGYTF.

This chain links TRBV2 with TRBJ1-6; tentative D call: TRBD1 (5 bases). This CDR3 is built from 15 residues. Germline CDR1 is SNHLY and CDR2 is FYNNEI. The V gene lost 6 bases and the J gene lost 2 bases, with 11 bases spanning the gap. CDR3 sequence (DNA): TGTGCCAGCAGGGAAAGGGACCCCTATAATTCACCCCTCCACTTT. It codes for CASRERDPYNSPLHF.

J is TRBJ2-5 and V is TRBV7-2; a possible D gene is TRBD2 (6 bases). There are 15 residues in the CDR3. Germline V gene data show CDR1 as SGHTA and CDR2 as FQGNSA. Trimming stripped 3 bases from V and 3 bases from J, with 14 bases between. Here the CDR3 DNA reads TGTGCCAGCAGCTTGTCTGGCGGGGCTGAAGAGACCCAGTACTTC. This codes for CASSLSGGAEETQYF.

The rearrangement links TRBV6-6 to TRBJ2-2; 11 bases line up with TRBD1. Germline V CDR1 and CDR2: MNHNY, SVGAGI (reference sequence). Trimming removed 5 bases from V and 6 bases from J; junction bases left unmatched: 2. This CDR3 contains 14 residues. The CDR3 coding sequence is TGTGCCAGCAGTGGGGACAGGGGGGCCGGGGAGCTGTTTTTT. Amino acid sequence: CASSGDRGAGELFF.

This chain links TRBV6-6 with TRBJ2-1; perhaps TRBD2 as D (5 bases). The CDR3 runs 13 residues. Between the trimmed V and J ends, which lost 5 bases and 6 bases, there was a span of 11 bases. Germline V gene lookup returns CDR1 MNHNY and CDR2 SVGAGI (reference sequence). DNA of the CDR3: TGTGCCAGCAGTCTCTACGGGATCAATGAGCAGTTCTTC. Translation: CASSLYGINEQFF.

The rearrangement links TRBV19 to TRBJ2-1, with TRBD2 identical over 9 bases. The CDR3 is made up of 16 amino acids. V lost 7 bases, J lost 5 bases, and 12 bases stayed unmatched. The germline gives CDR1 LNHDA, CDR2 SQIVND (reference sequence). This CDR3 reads CASTPSGGGAHNEQFF. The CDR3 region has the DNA TGTGCCAGTACCCCTTCTGGCGGGGGGGCACACAATGAGCAGTTCTTC.

CDR3 sequence reads: CASSSVGGGRGTDTQYF. The CDR3 DNA sequence: TGTGCCAGCAGTTCGGTTGGGGGGGGGAGGGGCACAGATACGCAGTATTTT. The rearrangement joins TRBV28 to TRBJ2-3, with 7 bases identical to TRBD2. J was trimmed by 1 base and V by 4 bases; bases with no gene match: 11. The germline V gene encodes CDR1 MDHEN and CDR2 SYDVKM. This CDR3 has 17 amino acids. The variable domain in full, completed from reference TRBV28 and TRBJ2-3, reads DVKVTQSSRYLVKRTGEKVFLECVQDMDHENMFWYRQDPGLGLRLIYFSYDVKMKEKGDIPEGYSVSREKKERFSLILESASTNQTSMYLCASSSVGGGRGTDTQYFGPGTRLTVL.

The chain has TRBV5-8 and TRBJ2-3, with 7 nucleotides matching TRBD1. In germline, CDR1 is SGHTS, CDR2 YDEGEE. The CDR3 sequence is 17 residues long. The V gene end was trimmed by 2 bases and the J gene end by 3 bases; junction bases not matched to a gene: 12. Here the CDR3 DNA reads TGTGCCAGCAGCTTCGGACGGGACAGTCGGGGAACAGATACGCAGTATTTT. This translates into CASSFGRDSRGTDTQYF.

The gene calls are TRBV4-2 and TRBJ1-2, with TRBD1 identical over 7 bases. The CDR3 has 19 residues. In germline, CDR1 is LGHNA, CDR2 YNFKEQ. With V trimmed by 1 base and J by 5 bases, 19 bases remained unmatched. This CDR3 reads CASSQGPRAGGLRDYGYTF. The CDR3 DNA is TGTGCCAGCAGCCAAGGACCCCGGGCAGGGGGACTGAGGGATTATGGCTACACCTTC.

The CDR3 DNA follows: TGTGCCAGTAGTATAGATCGGTTGGGAGCGGGGGTTAACACCGGGGAGCTGTTTTTT. It encodes CASSIDRLGAGVNTGELFF. The chain combines TRBV19 with TRBJ2-2, with 8 bases matching TRBD2. The CDR3 spans 19 residues. Germline CDR1 is LNHDA and CDR2 is SQIVND (reference sequence). V dropped 0 bases and J dropped 2; count of bases not matched to a gene: 11.

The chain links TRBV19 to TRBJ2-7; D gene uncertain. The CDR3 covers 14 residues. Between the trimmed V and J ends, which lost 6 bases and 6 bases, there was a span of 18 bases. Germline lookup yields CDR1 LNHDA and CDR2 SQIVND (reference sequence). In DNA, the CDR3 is TGTGCCAGTAGGCCTAATCAGGTTATGAGCGAGCAGTACTTC. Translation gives CASRPNQVMSEQYF.

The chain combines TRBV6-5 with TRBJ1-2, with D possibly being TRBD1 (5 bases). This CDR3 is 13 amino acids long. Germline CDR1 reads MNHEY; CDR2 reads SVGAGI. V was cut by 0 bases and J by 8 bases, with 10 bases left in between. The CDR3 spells CASSYSGREGYTF. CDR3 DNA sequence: TGTGCCAGCAGTTACTCGGGCAGGGAAGGCTACACCTTC.